The T cell receptor (beta chain) described here comes from a study of beta chain features in type 1 diabetes. Broader study findings: In every one of the four CD4+ subsets, TCRB CDR3s were moderately but significantly shorter in Type 1 diabetes patients. Patients and controls would be equally affected if PCR favored shorter templates.

V lost 2 bases and J lost 5, with 10 bases in between. This CDR3 is built from 14 residues. Germline V gene lookup returns CDR1 LGHNA and CDR2 YNFKEQ. This clone turned up a few times. Its antigen is undetermined. All of the isolated RNA was reverse transcribed, so expressed TCRB transcripts were sequenced. The method was immunoSEQ multiplex PCR; TCRdb's version includes in-frame clones alone and lacks a portion of them. The table shows roughly 250,000 clones, with just over 20% occurring only once. The chain combines TRBV4-2 with TRBJ2-1; a weak D match, TRBD2 (6 bases). The TCR comes from a woman between 40 and 50 years old with type 1 diabetes. The sequenced sample consisted of naive CD4+ T cells from blood. The CDR3 loop reads CASSQPGEDNEQFF. The DNA of the CDR3 is TGTGCCAGCAGCCAACCCGGGGAGGACAATGAGCAGTTCTTC.